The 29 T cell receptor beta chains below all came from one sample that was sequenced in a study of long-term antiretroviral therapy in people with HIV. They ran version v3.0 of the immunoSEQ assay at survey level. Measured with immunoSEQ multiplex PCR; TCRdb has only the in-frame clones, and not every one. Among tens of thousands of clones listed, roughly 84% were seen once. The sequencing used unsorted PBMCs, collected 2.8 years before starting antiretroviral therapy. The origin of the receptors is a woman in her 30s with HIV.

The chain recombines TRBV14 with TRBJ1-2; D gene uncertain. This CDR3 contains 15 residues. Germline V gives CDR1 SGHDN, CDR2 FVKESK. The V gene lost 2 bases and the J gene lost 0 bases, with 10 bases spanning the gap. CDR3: CASSQLQTTNYGYTF. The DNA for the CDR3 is TGTGCCAGCAGCCAATTACAGACGACTAACTATGGCTACACCTTC.

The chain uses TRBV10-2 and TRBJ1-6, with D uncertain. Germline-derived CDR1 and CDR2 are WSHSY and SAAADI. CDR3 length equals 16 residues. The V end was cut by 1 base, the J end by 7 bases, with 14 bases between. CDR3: CASSEFGKVMNSPLHF. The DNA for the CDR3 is TGCGCCAGCAGTGAGTTTGGGAAGGTCATGAATTCACCCCTCCACTTT.

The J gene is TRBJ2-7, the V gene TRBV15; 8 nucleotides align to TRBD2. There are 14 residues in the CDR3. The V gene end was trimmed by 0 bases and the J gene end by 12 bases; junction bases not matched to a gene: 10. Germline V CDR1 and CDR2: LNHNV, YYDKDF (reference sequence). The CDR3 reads CATSRERGAFIRYF. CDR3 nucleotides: TGTGCCACCAGCAGAGAGCGGGGGGCATTTATCCGGTACTTC.

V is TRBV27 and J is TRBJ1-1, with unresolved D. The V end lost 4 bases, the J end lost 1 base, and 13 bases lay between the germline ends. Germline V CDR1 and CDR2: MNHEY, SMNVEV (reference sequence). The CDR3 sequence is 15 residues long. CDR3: CASSSPGFKNTEAFF. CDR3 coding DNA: TGTGCCAGCAGTTCTCCGGGATTCAAGAACACTGAAGCTTTCTTT.

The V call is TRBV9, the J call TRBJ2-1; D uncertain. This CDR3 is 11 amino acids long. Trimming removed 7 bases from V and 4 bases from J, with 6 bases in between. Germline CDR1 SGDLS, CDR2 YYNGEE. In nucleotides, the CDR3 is TGTGCCAGCGGAAGTTACAATGAGCAGTTCTTC. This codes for CASGSYNEQFF.

CDR3: CSVEDRNTEAFF. In DNA, the CDR3 is TGCAGCGTTGAGGACAGGAACACTGAAGCTTTCTTT. V is TRBV29-1 and J is TRBJ1-1, with D possibly being TRBD1 (6 bases). With 3 bases removed from V and 1 base from J, the gap between germline ends came to 6 bases. The CDR3 is 12 residues long. Germline V gene data show CDR1 as SQVTM and CDR2 as ANQGSEA.

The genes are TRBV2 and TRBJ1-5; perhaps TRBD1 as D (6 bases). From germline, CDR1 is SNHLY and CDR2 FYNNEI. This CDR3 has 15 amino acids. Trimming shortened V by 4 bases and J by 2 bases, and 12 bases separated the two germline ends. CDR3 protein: CASSVSGAGNQPQHF. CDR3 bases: TGTGCCAGCAGTGTGTCAGGGGCCGGCAATCAGCCCCAGCATTTT. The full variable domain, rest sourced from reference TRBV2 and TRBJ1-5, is EPEVTQTPSHQVTQMGQEVILRCVPISNHLYFYWYRQILGQKVEFLVSFYNNEISEKSEIFDDQFSVERPDGSNFTLKIRSTKLEDSAMYFCASSVSGAGNQPQHFGDGTRLSIL.

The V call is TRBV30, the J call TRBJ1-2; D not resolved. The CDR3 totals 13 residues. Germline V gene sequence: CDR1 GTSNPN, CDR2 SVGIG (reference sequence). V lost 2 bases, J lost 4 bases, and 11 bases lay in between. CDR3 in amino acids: CAWSRSFLYGYTF. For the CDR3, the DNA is TGTGCCTGGAGTAGATCCTTCCTCTATGGCTACACCTTC.

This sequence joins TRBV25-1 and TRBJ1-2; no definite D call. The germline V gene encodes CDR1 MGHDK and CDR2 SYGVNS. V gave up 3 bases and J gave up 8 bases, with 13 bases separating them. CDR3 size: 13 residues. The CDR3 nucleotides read TGTGCCAGCAGTGACCCTAACAGATCCGGCTACACCTTC. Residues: CASSDPNRSGYTF.

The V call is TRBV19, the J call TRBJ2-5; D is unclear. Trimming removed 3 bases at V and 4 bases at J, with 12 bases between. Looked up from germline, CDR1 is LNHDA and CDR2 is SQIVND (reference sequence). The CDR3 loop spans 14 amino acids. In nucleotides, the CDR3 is TGTGCCAGTAGTATCTTTATGGGCAGAGAGACCCAGTACTTC. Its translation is CASSIFMGRETQYF.

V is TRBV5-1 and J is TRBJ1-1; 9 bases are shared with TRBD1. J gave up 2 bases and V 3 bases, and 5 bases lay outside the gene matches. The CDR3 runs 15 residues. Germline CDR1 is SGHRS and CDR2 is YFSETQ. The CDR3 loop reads CASSSWDRENTEAFF. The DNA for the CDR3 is TGCGCCAGCAGCTCTTGGGACAGGGAAAACACTGAAGCTTTCTTT.

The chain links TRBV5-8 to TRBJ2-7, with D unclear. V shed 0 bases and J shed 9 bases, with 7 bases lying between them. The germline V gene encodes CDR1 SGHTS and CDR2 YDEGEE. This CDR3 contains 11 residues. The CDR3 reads CASSLGRRQYV. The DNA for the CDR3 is TGTGCCAGCAGCTTGGGCCGCCGGCAGTACGTC.

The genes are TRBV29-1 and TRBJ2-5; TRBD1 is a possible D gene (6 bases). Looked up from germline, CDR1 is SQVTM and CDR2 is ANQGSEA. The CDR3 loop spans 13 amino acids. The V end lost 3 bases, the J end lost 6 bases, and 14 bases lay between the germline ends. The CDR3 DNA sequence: TGCAGCGTTGATGTACAGGGTAAAAAGACCCAGTACTTC. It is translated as CSVDVQGKKTQYF.

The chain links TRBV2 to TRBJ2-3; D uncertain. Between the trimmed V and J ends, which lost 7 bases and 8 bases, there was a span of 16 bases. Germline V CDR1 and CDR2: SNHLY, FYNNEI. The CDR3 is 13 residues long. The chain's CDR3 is CASMGRQIVTQYF. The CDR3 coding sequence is TGTGCCAGCATGGGCAGGCAGATCGTTACGCAGTATTTT.

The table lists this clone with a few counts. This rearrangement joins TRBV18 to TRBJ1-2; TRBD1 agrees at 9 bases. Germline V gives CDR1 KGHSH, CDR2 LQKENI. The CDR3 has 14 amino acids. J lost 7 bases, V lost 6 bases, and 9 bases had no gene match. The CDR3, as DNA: TGTGCCAGCTCCCCGGGACAGGGCCCAAGTGGCTACACCTTC. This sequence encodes CASSPGQGPSGYTF. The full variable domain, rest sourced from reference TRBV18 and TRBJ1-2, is NAGVMQNPRHLVRRRGQEARLRCSPMKGHSHVYWYRQLPEEGLKFMVYLQKENIIDESGMPKERFSAEFPKEGPSILRIQQVVRGDSAAYFCASSPGQGPSGYTFGSGTRLTVV.

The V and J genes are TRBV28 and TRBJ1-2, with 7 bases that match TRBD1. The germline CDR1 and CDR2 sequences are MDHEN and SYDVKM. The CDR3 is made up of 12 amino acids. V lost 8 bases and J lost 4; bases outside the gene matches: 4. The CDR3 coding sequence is TGTGCCAGCCGACAGGGCCTCTATGGCTACACCTTC. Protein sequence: CASRQGLYGYTF.

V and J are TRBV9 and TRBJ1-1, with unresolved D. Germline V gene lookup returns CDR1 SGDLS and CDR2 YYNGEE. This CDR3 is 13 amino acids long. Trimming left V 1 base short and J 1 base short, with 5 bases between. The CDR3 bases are TGTGCCAGCAGCGTACCGGGGAACACTGAAGCTTTCTTT. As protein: CASSVPGNTEAFF.

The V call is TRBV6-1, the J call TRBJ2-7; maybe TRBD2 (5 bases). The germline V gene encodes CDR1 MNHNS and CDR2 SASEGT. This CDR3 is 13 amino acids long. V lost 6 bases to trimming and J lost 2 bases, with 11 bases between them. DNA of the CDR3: TGTGCCAGCAGATCCCTAGCTGCCTACGAGCAGTACGTC. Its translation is CASRSLAAYEQYV.

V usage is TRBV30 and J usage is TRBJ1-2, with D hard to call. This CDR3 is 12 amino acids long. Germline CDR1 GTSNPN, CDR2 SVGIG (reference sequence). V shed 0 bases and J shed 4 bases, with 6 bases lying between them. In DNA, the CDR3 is TGTGCCTGGAGTGTACGGGGCTATGGCTACACCTTC. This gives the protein CAWSVRGYGYTF.

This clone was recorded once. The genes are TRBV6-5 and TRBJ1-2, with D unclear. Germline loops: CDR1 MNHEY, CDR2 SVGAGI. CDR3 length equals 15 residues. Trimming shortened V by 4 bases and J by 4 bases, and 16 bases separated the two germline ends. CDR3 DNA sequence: TGTGCCAGCAGTTCCTTTGAGCGAGGTGGCTATGGCTACACCTTC. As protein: CASSSFERGGYGYTF.

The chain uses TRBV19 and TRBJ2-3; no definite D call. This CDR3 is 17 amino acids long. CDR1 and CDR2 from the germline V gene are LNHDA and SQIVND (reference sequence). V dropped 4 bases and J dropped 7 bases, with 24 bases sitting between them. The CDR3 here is CASSKAWSSASENTQYF. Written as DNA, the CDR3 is TGTGCCAGTAGTAAAGCTTGGAGTAGTGCGTCTGAGAATACGCAGTATTTT.

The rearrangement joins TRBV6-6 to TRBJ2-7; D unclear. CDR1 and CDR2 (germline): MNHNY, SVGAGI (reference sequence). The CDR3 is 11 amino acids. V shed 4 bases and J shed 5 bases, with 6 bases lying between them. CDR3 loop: CASSSHNEQYF. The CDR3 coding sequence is TGTGCCAGCAGTTCCCATAACGAGCAGTACTTC.

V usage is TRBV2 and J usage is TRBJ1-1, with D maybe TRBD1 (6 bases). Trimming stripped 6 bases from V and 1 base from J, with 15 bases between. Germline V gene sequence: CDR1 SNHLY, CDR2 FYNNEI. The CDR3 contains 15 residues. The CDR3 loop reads CASSEQRRGNTEAFF. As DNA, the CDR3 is TGTGCCAGCAGCGAACAACGCAGGGGGAACACTGAAGCTTTCTTT.

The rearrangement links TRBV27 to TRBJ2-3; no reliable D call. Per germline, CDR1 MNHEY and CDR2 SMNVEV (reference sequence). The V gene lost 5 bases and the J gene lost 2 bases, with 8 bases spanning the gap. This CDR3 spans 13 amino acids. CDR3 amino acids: CASSGRNTDTQYF. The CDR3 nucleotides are TGTGCCAGCAGTGGCAGAAACACAGATACGCAGTATTTT.

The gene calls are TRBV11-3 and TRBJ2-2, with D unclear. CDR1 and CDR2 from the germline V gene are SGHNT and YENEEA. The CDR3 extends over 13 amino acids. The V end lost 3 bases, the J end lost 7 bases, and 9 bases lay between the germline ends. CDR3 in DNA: TGTGCCAGCAGCTTCATTGTCAACGGGGAGCTGTTTTTT. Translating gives CASSFIVNGELFF.

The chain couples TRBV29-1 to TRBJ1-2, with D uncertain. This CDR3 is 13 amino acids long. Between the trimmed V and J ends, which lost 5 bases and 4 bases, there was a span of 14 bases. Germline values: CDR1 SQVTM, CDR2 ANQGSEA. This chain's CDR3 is CSVNRGGAYGYTF. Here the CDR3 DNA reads TGCAGCGTTAACCGAGGAGGAGCCTATGGCTACACCTTC.

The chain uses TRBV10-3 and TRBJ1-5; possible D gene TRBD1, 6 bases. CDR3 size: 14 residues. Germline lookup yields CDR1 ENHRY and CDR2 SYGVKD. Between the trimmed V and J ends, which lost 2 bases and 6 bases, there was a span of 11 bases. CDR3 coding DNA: TGTGCCATCAGTGAGGTGGGGGCAACTCAGCCCCAGCATTTT. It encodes CAISEVGATQPQHF.

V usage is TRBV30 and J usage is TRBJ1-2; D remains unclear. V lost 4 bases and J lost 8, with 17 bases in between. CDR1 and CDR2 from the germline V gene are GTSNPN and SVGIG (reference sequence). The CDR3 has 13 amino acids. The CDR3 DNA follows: TGTGCCTGGACAAGTATGTGGGTGAGGGGCTACACCTTC. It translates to CAWTSMWVRGYTF. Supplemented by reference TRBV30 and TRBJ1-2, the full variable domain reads SQTIHQWPATLVQPVGSPLSLECTVEGTSNPNLYWYRQAAGRGLQLLFYSVGIGQISSEVPQNLSASRPQDRQFILSSKKLLLSDSGFYLCAWTSMWVRGYTFGSGTRLTVV.

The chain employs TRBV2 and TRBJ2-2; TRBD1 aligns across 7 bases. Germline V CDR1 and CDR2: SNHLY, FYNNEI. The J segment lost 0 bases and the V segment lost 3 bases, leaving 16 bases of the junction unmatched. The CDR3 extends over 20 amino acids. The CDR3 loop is CASSDPFLRDSSANTGELFF. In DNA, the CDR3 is TGTGCCAGCAGTGATCCCTTCCTCCGGGACAGTTCCGCGAACACCGGGGAGCTGTTTTTT.